This TCR beta chain derives from a study of Ad26.COV2.S vaccination and SARS-CoV-2 variants. Sequencing used immunoSEQ multiplex PCR; TCRdb keeps in-frame clones, though not all of them. The data show about half a million clones, with nearly 90% seen just once and about 1.5% held by the top ten. The CDR3 spans 14 residues. The V gene end was trimmed by 8 bases and the J gene end by 0 bases; junction bases not matched to a gene: 5. Germline V gene data show CDR1 as GTSNPN and CDR2 as SVGIG (reference sequence). Points from the study as a whole: Responses of T cells in total may have been underestimated by the TCR breadth and depth analyses.

Treatment meaning: 15 to 20 received Ad26.COV2.S at low or high dose, single or two shots; 5 received placebo; per-sample allocation not given. Sampling took place 63 days after the first vaccine or placebo injection. Ad26.COV2.S expressed prefusion-stabilized spike from the original Wuhan strain. As for this clone: Its antigen is still unknown.

This receptor was obtained from a person between 18 and 65 years old who received the Ad26.COV2.S COVID-19 vaccine or a placebo. The sequences come from peripheral blood, collected in a trial of Ad26.COV2.S vaccine versus placebo. The chain recombines TRBV30 with TRBJ2-2; 8 bases line up with TRBD1. The CDR3 sequence is CAGPDRANTGELFF. The CDR3 nucleotides are TGTGCCGGGCCGGACAGGGCGAACACCGGGGAGCTGTTTTTT.